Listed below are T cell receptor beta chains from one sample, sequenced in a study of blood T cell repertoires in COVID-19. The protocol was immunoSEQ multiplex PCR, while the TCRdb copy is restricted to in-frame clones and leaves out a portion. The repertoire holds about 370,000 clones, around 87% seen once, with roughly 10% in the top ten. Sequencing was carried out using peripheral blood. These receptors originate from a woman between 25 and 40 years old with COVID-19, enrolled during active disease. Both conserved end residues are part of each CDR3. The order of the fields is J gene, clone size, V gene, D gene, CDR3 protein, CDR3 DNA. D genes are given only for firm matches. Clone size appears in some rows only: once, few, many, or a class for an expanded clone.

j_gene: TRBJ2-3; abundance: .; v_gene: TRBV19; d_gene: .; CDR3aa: CASSPRRPGTDTQYF; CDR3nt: TGTGCCAGTAGTCCCCGCCGGCCGGGAACAGATACGCAGTATTTT
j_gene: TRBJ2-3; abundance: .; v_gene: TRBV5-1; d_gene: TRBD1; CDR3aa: CASSLRGPGQGTDTQYF; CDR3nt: TGCGCCAGCAGCCTGCGGGGTCCAGGACAGGGGACAGATACGCAGTATTTT
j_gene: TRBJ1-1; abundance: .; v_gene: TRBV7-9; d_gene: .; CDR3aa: CASSIGVNTEAFF; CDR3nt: TGTGCCAGCAGCATCGGGGTGAACACTGAAGCTTTCTTT
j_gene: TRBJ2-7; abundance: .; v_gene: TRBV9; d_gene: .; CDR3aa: CASSVAGGGYEQYF; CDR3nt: TGTGCCAGCAGCGTAGCTGGGGGCGGCTACGAGCAGTACTTC
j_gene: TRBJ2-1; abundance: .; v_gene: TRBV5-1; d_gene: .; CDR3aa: CASSSPLSRSSYNEQFF; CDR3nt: TGCGCCAGCAGCTCGCCCCTTTCGCGAAGCTCCTACAATGAGCAGTTCTTC
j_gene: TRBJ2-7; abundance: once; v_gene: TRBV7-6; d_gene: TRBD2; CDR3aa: CASSLASSGSYEQYF; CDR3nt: TGTGCCAGCAGCTTAGCCTCTAGCGGGAGCTACGAGCAGTACTTC
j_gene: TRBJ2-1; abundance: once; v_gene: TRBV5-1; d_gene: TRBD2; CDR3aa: CASSLPGLAGEHEQFF; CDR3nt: TGCGCCAGCAGCCTGCCGGGACTAGCGGGAGAGCATGAGCAGTTCTTC
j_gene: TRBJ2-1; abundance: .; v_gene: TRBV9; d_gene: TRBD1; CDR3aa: CASSLSVGTGGGEQFF; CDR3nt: TGTGCCAGCAGCCTAAGCGTAGGGACAGGGGGAGGTGAGCAGTTCTTC
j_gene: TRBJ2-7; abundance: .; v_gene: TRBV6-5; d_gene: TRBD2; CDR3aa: CASSYSGLAGDEQYF; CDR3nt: TGTGCCAGCAGTTACTCCGGACTAGCGGGAGACGAGCAGTACTTC
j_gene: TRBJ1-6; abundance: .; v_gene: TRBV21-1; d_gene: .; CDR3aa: CASSTGQGASWNSPLHF; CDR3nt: TGTGCCAGCAGCACAGGACAGGGGGCTTCTTGGAATTCACCCCTCCACTTT
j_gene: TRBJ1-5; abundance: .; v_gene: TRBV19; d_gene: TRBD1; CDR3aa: CASSQGGPGNQPQHF; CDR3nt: TGTGCCAGTAGCCAGGGGGGCCCCGGCAATCAGCCCCAGCATTTT
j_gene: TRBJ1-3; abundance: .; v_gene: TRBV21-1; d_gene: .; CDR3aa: CPRGLSGNTIYF; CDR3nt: TGTCCGAGGGGGCTCTCTGGAAACACCATATATTTT
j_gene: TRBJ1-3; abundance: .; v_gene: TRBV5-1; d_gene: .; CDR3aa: CASSLGQDLGIYF; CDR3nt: TGCGCCAGCAGCTTGGGACAGGACCTGGGCATATATTTT
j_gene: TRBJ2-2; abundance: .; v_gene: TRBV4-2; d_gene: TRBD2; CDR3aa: CASSVRGRAGDTGELFF; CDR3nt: TGTGCCAGCAGCGTCCGGGGGAGGGCGGGCGACACCGGGGAGCTGTTTTTT
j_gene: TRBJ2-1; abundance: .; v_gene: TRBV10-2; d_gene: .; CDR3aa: CASSESSTYNEQFF; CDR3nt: TGCGCCAGCAGTGAGTCGAGTACCTACAATGAGCAGTTCTTC
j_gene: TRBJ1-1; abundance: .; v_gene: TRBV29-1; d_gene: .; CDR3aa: CSVVPAGDWNTEAFF; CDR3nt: TGCAGCGTTGTACCGGCAGGGGATTGGAACACTGAAGCTTTCTTT
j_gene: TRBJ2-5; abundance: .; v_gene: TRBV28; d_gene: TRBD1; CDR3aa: CASSSPLDRALKETQYF; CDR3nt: TGTGCCAGCAGTTCGCCCCTGGACAGGGCCCTGAAAGAGACCCAGTACTTC
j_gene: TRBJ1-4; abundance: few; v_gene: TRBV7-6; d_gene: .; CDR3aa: CASSFDITAEKLFF; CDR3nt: TGTGCCAGCAGCTTTGACATCACAGCTGAAAAACTGTTTTTT
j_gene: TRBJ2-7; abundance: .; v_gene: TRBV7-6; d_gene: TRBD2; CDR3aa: CASSFGTKSYEQYF; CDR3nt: TGTGCCAGCAGCTTCGGGACTAAATCCTACGAGCAGTACTTC
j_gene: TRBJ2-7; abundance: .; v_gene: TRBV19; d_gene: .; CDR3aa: CASSTGRGSYEQYF; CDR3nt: TGTGCCAGTAGTACGGGTCGGGGATCCTACGAGCAGTACTTC
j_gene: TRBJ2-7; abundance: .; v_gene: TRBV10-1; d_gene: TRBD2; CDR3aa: CASSDSSGSSYEQYF; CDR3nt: TGCGCCAGCAGTGATTCCAGCGGGAGCTCCTACGAGCAGTACTTC
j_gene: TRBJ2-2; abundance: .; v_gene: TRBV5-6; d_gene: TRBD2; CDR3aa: CASSQSREYSGELFF; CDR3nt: TGTGCCAGCAGCCAATCGCGGGAGTATAGCGGGGAGCTGTTTTTT
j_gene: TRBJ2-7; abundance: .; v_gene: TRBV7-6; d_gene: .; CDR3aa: CASSANRAYEQYF; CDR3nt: TGTGCCAGCAGCGCGAACAGGGCCTACGAGCAGTACTTC
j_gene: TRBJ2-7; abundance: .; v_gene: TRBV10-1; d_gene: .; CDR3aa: CASQSPGDYEQYF; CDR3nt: TGCGCCAGCCAAAGCCCAGGGGACTACGAGCAGTACTTC
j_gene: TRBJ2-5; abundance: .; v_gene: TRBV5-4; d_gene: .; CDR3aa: CASSLKADYQETQYF; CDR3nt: TGTGCCAGCAGCTTAAAAGCGGACTACCAAGAGACCCAGTACTTC
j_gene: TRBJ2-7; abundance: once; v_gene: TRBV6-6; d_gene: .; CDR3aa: CASRTGTSSYEQYF; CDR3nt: TGTGCCAGCAGAACCGGGACTTCCTCCTACGAGCAGTACTTC
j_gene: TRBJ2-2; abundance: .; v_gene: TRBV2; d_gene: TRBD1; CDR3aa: CASNQWGTGGTGELFF; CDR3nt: TGTGCCAGCAACCAATGGGGGACAGGGGGCACCGGGGAGCTGTTTTTT
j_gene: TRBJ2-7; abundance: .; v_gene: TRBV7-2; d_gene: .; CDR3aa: CASSLVRGTYEQYF; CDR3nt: TGTGCCAGCAGCTTAGTCCGAGGGACTTACGAGCAGTACTTC
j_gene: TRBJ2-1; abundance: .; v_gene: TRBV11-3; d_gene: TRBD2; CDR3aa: CASSFGLADNEQFF; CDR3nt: TGTGCCAGCAGCTTCGGACTAGCGGACAATGAGCAGTTCTTC
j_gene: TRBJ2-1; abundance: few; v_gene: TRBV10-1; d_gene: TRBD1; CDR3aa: CASSESGGEKQFF; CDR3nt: TGCGCCAGCAGTGAGTCAGGGGGCGAGAAGCAGTTCTTC
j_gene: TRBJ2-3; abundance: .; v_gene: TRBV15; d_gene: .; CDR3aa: CATSRDRTGPDTQYF; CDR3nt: TGTGCCACCAGCAGAGATCGTACAGGGCCAGATACGCAGTATTTT